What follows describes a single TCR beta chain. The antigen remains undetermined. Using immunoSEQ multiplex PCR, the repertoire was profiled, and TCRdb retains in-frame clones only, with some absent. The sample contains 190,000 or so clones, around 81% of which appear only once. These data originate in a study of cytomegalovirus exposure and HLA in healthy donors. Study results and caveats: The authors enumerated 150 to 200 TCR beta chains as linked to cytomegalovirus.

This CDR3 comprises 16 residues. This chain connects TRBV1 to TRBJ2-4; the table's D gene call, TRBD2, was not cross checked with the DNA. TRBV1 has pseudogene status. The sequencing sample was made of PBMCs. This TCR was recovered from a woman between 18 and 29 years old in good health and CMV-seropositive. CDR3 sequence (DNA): TGCACCAGCAGCCGCGGGGGGGGGATAGCCAAAAACATTCAGTACTTC. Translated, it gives CTSSRGGGIAKNIQYF.